This T cell receptor (beta chain) was recovered during a study of shared clonotypes between healthy human individuals. The V and J ends lost 0 bases and 5 bases, in that order; junction bases with no gene match: 8. The CDR3 has 15 amino acids. Germline CDR1 and CDR2: GTSNPN and SVGIG (reference sequence). Broader study findings: Depth of sequencing was expected to influence donor clonotype sharing. Rarefaction indicated that sorted-subset sequencing remained incomplete although depth was large. Researchers found naive subsets generally carried larger estimated richness than memory subsets.

To note about this clone: The antigen is undetermined.

Assay used: immunoSEQ multiplex PCR; TCRdb lists only in-frame clones, some missing. The data show about 330,000 clones, over 75% seen once. The receptor comes from a man between 18 and 35 years old in good health. The rearrangement joins TRBV30 to TRBJ2-3; 7 bases map to TRBD2. The sample taken for sequencing was memory CD8+ T cells sorted from blood. Stated subset: CD45RO+ cells pooled with CCR7-negative TemRA cells. The CDR3 spells CAWSVGAGERDTQYF. For the CDR3, the DNA is TGTGCCTGGAGTGTTGGGGCGGGAGAGAGAGATACGCAGTATTTT.